Listed here are 10 T cell receptor beta chains from one sample, sequenced in a study of metastatic and nonmetastatic thyroid tumors. No patient received treatment before thyroid surgery. TCRdb redid the clone calls on the PCR reads using MiXCR. The sample includes some 5,700 clones, 30% of them seen just once. What was sequenced was adjacent normal tissue. These receptors came from a female donor with papillary thyroid cancer or a benign thyroid nodule (not recorded which). Some clones in this sample may be carry-over from other donors' samples.

This rearrangement joins TRBV19 to TRBJ2-2; 13 bases align to TRBD2. The germline gives CDR1 LNHDA, CDR2 SQIVND (reference sequence). The CDR3 contains 16 residues. J gave up 3 bases and V 3 bases, and 1 base lay outside the gene matches. In DNA, the CDR3 is TGTGCCAGTAGTATTGGACTAGCGGGAGACACCGGGGAGCTGTTTTTT. Its translation: CASSIGLAGDTGELFF.

The gene calls are TRBV5-1 and TRBJ1-6; D is possibly TRBD1 (6 bases). This CDR3 comprises 14 residues. Germline V gene data show CDR1 as SGHRS and CDR2 as YFSETQ. Trimming took 3 bases from V and 10 from J, leaving 14 bases between them. The chain's CDR3 is CASSSEGVGSPLHF. The CDR3 nucleotides read TGCGCCAGCAGCTCCGAGGGGGTTGGCTCACCCCTCCACTTT.

DNA for the CDR3: TGCAGTGCTATCCCGAACACTGAAGCTTTCTTT. Its translation is CSAIPNTEAFF. V and J are TRBV20-1 and TRBJ1-1; D call uncertain. V lost 4 bases, J lost 1 base, and 4 bases lay in between. This CDR3 is built from 11 residues. Germline V lookup: CDR1 DFQATT, CDR2 SNEGSKA (reference sequence).

This chain uses TRBV11-2 with TRBJ2-7, with D tentatively TRBD1 or TRBD2 (6 bases each). Germline CDR1 reads SGHAT; CDR2 reads FQNNGV. The CDR3 has 15 residues. Deletions cut 5 bases from V and 0 bases from J, with 14 bases between. The CDR3 bases are TGTGCCAGCAGCCCAGGGGACTCAAGCTCCTACGAGCAGTACTTC. This gives the protein CASSPGDSSSYEQYF.

This clone was seen more than once but under ten times. J is TRBJ2-7 and V is TRBV6-9; TRBD1 matches 8 bases. There are 14 residues in the CDR3. Germline V gives CDR1 MNHGY, CDR2 SVAAGI. V lost 8 bases, J lost 5 bases, and 11 bases stayed unmatched. The CDR3 DNA sequence: TGTGCCAGCCGTGTCGGACAGGGTCACGACGAGCAGTACTTC. Protein: CASRVGQGHDEQYF.

In this sample, this clone turned up a few times. The chain combines TRBV6-1 with TRBJ1-3, with no clear D. Germline values: CDR1 MNHNS, CDR2 SASEGT. The CDR3 contains 14 residues. V gave up 4 bases and J gave up 2 bases, with 9 bases separating them. The CDR3 region is CASSVRTAGNTIYF. CDR3 DNA: TGTGCCAGCAGTGTCCGGACGGCTGGAAACACCATATATTTT.

There are a few counts of this clone. This chain uses TRBV6-1 with TRBJ1-1; D perhaps matches TRBD1 (6 bases). Between the trimmed V and J ends, which lost 6 bases and 3 bases, there was a span of 17 bases. The length of the CDR3 is 15 residues. Germline CDR1 MNHNS, CDR2 SASEGT. The CDR3 bases are TGTGCCAGCAGAGGAACAGGGAGGTTACACACTGAAGCTTTCTTT. This translates into CASRGTGRLHTEAFF.

On this clone itself: The final CDR3 position lacks the conserved phenylalanine or tryptophan, pointing to a likely read error. It is unclear where the CDR3 begins or ends on the DNA, so no DNA is shown, and the CDR3 is as TCRdb lists it. The V call is TRBV7-9, the J call TRBJ2-7; the D segment call TRBD2 is taken from the table without a DNA check. The CDR3 adds up to 10 amino acids, both ends counted. Per germline, CDR1 SEHNR and CDR2 FQNEAQ (reference sequence). CDR3 sequence: CASSPTGLAG.

This sequence joins TRBV12-3 or TRBV12-4 and TRBJ1-1, with a weak D call TRBD1 (5 bases). The ends were cut back, 3 bases at V and 5 bases at J, with 13 bases in the middle. This CDR3 comprises 14 residues. The CDR3 sequence is CASSLTEGKTEAFF. CDR3 nucleotides: TGTGCCAGCAGTTTGACAGAGGGAAAGACTGAAGCTTTCTTT.

This sequence joins TRBV20-1 and TRBJ1-5, with D possibly being TRBD1 (5 bases). The CDR3 is 15 residues long. From germline, CDR1 is DFQATT and CDR2 SNEGSKA (reference sequence). Trimming took off 8 bases at V and 0 bases at J, with 17 bases between the two ends. CDR3 region: CSCNSGDHSNQPQHF. Written as DNA, the CDR3 is TGCAGTTGCAATAGTGGGGACCATAGCAATCAGCCCCAGCATTTT.